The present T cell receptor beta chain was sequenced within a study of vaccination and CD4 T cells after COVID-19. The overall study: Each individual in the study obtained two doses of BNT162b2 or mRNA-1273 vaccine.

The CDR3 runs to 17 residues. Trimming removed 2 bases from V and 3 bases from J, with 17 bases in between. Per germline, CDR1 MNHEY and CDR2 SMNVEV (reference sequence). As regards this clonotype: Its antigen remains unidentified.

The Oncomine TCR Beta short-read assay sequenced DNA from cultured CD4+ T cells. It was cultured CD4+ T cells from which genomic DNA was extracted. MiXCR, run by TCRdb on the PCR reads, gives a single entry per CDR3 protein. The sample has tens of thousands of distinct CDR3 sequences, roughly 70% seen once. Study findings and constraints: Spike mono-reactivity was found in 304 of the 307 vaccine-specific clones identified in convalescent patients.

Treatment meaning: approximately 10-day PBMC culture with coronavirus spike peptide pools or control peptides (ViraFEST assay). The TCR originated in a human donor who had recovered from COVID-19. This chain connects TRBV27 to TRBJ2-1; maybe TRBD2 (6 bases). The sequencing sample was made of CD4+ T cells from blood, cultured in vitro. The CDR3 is CASSLPPGRDLYNEQFF. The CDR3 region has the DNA TGTGCCAGCAGTTTACCTCCGGGGCGGGACCTCTACAATGAGCAGTTCTTC.